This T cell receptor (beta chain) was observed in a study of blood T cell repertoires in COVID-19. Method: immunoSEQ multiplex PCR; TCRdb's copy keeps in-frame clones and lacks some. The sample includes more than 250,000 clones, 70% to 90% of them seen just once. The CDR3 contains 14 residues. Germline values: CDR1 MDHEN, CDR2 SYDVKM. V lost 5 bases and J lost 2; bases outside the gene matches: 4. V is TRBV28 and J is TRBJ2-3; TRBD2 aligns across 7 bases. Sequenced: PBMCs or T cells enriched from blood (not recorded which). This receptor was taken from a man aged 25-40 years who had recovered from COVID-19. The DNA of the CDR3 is TGTGCCAGCAGTCCTAGCGGACCCACAGATACGCAGTATTTT. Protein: CASSPSGPTDTQYF.